The rows below give T cell receptor beta chains drawn from one sample of a study of T cells in Graves' hyperthyroidism and ophthalmopathy. TCRdb reprocessed the multiplex PCR reads via MiXCR and lists one record per CDR3 protein. The table lists hundreds of thousands of distinct CDR3 sequences, 38% of them singletons, with approximately 8.7% in the top ten. Source material: blood. These receptors were collected from a man aged 18 to 30 with Graves' hyperthyroidism. Each CDR3 is given without its conserved first and last residue.

TRBV6-5	9	ASSGQGSYT
TRBV19	10	ASINSPTEAF
TRBV25-1	11	ASRPGRLSGYT
TRBV11-3	12	ASSVRYLGTEAF
TRBV2	12	ASSGTSGRGEQY
TRBV7-2	12	ASSFRDGGTEAF
TRBV29-1	8	TGPAGELF
TRBV7-2	11	ASSFGGAWELF
TRBV7-9	13	ASSSGQGYTGELF
TRBV5-1	11	ASSWDRVGEQY
TRBV6-6	13	ASSYSKGGNQPQH
TRBV7-2	14	ASSQGTSGLRETQY
TRBV2	13	ASSDGAGYEETQY
TRBV7-2	11	ASTPRVNTEAF
TRBV5-1	12	ASSWDLGHYEQY
TRBV9	10	AVTGYGAEAF
TRBV12-3/TRBV12-4	10	VRLWGADGYT
TRBV19	14	ASRQEPLSGANVLT
TRBV10-3	13	AISEGFIPNQPQH
TRBV4-1	16	ASSQDLYGQGLNTEAF
TRBV6-6	10	ASSRDTTEAF
TRBV6-5	14	ASSYSGEGGNYGYT
TRBV20-1	13	SAYEGTSGTYEQY
TRBV15	11	ATSRGEEVTQY
TRBV4-3	14	ASSQDLETSNSPLH
TRBV29-1	11	SVEDFENYEQY